Each of the 10 T cell receptor beta chains below was sequenced from the same sample in a study of cytotoxic CD8 clonotypes in ibrutinib-treated CLL. Sequencing used immunoSEQ multiplex PCR; TCRdb keeps in-frame clones, though not all of them. This sample has around 130,000 clones; around 80% occur once, and the top ten carry 3% to 4%. Material: PBMCs, obtained after 24 months of ibrutinib treatment. Source of these receptors: a human donor with chronic lymphocytic leukemia.

The chain recombines TRBV6-1 with TRBJ2-3; perhaps TRBD2 as D (6 bases). Trimming shortened V by 7 bases and J by 1 base, and 12 bases separated the two germline ends. The CDR3 loop spans 14 amino acids. Germline values: CDR1 MNHNS, CDR2 SASEGT. CDR3 region: CASTSWGGTDTQYF. The CDR3 region has the DNA TGTGCCAGCACTTCGTGGGGGGGCACAGATACGCAGTATTTT.

This chain connects TRBV28 to TRBJ1-2; TRBD1 agrees at 7 bases. The germline CDR1 and CDR2 sequences are MDHEN and SYDVKM. This CDR3 has 13 residues. With 3 bases clipped from V and 6 bases from J, the junction kept 4 bases outside the gene matches. CDR3: CASSLRQGDGYTF. The CDR3 DNA sequence: TGTGCCAGCAGTTTGCGACAGGGAGATGGCTACACCTTC.

The chain links TRBV28 to TRBJ1-4; D remains unclear. The CDR3 extends over 15 amino acids. Germline V gene sequence: CDR1 MDHEN, CDR2 SYDVKM. With 1 base removed from V and 0 bases from J, the gap between germline ends came to 6 bases. CDR3 nucleotides: TGTGCCAGCAGTTTATTCGGGGCAACTAATGAAAAACTGTTTTTT. It is translated as CASSLFGATNEKLFF.

The gene calls are TRBV19 and TRBJ1-5; 7 bases map to TRBD1. CDR1 and CDR2 (germline): LNHDA, SQIVND (reference sequence). The CDR3 totals 14 residues. The V gene end was trimmed by 11 bases and the J gene end by 7 bases; junction bases not matched to a gene: 14. CDR3 sequence reads: CAASPQGRGQPQHF. The CDR3 DNA is TGTGCCGCCTCACCACAGGGGCGAGGACAGCCCCAGCATTTT.

The chain couples TRBV7-2 to TRBJ1-4, with D uncertain. CDR1 is SGHTA, CDR2 FQGNSA, per germline. CDR3 length: 14 amino acids. V was cut by 5 bases and J by 11 bases, with 18 bases left in between. CDR3 nucleotide sequence: TGTGCCAGCAGCCCCCAGTACAATAATGGGAAACTGTTTTTT. Its protein product is CASSPQYNNGKLFF.

This sequence joins TRBV14 and TRBJ1-1; 8 bases are shared with TRBD1. CDR1 is SGHDN and CDR2 is FVKESK in the germline V gene. J was trimmed by 0 bases and V by 4 bases; bases with no gene match: 10. CDR3 length: 17 amino acids. CDR3 nucleotide sequence: TGTGCCAGCAGCCCTTACAGGGGGGGGCCCTTGAACACTGAAGCTTTCTTT. As protein: CASSPYRGGPLNTEAFF. The full variable domain, completed using reference TRBV14 and TRBJ1-1, is EAGVTQFPSHSVIEKGQTVTLRCDPISGHDNLYWYRRVMGKEIKFLLHFVKESKQDESGMPNNRFLAERTGGTYSTLKVQPAELEDSGVYFCASSPYRGGPLNTEAFFGQGTRLTVV.

The V call is TRBV4-3, the J call TRBJ1-1; no reliable D call. CDR3 length: 14 residues. CDR1 is LGHNA, CDR2 YSLEER, per germline. V lost 2 bases and J lost 0, with 7 bases in between. CDR3 loop: CASSQMALNTEAFF. The DNA of the CDR3 is TGCGCCAGCAGCCAAATGGCCTTGAACACTGAAGCTTTCTTT.

This clone was counted between two and nine times. The rearrangement joins TRBV2 to TRBJ1-5; D unclear. The CDR3 loop spans 18 amino acids. Germline CDR1 reads SNHLY; CDR2 reads FYNNEI. Trimming took off 2 bases at V and 5 bases at J, with 22 bases between the two ends. CDR3: CASSERVLGVGFYQPQHF. Written as DNA, the CDR3 is TGTGCCAGCAGTGAACGGGTTCTCGGAGTAGGATTCTATCAGCCCCAGCATTTT.

The chain links TRBV5-5 to TRBJ1-1; 7 nucleotides line up with TRBD1. The CDR3 length is 12 residues. Germline CDR1 and CDR2: SGHKS and YYEKEE (reference sequence). The V and J ends lost 4 bases and 7 bases, in that order; junction bases with no gene match: 4. CDR3 sequence: CASSEGQIEAFF. CDR3 bases: TGTGCCAGCAGCGAGGGACAGATTGAAGCTTTCTTT.

This clone appeared once. The rearrangement uses TRBV19 and TRBJ1-4; maybe TRBD1 (5 bases). Germline V CDR1 and CDR2: LNHDA, SQIVND (reference sequence). The CDR3 covers 14 residues. V lost 3 bases to trimming and J lost 6 bases, with 11 bases between them. The CDR3 protein is CASSMIGGDEKLFF. CDR3 in DNA: TGTGCCAGTAGTATGATTGGGGGAGATGAAAAACTGTTTTTT.